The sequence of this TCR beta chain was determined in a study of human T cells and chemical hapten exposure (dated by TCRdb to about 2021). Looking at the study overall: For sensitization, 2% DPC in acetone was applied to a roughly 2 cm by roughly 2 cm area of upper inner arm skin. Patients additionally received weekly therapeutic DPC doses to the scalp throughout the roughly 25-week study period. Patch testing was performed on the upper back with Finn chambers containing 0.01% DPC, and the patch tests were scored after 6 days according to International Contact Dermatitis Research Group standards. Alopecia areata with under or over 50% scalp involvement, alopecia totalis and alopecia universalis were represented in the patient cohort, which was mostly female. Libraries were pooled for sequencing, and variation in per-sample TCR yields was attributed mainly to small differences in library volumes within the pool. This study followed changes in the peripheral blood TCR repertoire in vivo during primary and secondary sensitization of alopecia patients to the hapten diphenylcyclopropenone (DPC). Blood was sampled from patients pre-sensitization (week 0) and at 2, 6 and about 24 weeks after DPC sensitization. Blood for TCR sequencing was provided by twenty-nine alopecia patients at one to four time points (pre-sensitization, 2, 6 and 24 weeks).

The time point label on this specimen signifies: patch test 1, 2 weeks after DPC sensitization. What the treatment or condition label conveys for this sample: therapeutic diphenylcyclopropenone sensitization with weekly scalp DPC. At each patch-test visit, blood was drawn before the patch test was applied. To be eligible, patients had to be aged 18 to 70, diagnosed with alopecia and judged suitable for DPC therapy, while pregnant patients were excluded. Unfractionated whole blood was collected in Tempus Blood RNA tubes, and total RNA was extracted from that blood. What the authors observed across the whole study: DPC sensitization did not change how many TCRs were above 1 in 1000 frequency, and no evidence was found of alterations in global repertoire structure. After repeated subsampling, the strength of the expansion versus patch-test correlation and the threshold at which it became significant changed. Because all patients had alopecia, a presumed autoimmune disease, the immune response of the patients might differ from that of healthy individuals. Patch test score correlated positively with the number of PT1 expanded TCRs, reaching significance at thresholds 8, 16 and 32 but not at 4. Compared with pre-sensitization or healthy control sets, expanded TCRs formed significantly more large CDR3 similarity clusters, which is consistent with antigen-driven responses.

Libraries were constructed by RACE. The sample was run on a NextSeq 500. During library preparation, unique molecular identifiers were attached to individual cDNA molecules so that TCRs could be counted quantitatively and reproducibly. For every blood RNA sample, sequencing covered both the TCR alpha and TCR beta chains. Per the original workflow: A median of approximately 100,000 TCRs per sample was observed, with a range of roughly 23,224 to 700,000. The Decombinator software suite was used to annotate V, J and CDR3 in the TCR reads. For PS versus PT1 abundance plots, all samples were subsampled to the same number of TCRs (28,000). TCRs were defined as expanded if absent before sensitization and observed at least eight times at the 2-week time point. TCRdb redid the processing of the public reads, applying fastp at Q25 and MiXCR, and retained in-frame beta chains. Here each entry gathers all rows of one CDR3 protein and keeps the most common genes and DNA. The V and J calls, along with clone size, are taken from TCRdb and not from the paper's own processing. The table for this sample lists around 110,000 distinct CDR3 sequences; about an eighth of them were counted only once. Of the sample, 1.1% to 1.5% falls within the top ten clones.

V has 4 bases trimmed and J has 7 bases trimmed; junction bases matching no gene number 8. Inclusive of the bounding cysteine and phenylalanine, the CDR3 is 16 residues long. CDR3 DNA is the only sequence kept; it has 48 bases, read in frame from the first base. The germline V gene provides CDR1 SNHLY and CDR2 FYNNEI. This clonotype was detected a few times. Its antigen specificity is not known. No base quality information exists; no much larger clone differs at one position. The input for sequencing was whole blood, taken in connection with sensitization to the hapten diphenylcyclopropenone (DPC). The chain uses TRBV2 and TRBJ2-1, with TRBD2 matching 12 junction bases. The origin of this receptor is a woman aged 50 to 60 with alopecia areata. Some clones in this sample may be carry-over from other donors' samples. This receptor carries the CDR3 CASSGRLAGVRNEQFF. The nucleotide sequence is TGTGCCAGCAGTGGTCGACTAGCGGGAGTGAGGAATGAGCAGTTCTTC.